One and the same sample provided the 16 T cell receptor beta chains below, sequenced in a study of cytomegalovirus exposure and HLA in healthy donors. The PCR ran on 60 Vbeta and 13 Jbeta primers. Only in-frame clones appear in the TCRdb table, and some are missing; sequencing was by immunoSEQ multiplex PCR. The sample shows 160,000 or so clones, and 2% to 2.5% sits with its ten largest clones. Source material: PBMCs. The receptor set was obtained from a young man in good health and CMV-seronegative.

Here the CDR3 DNA reads TGCGCCAGCCCCCACTACGAGCCTGGAAACACCATATATTTT. Translation gives CASPHYEPGNTIYF. The chain employs TRBV5-1 and TRBJ1-3; no clear D gene. The CDR3 spans 14 residues. Trimming took off 7 bases at V and 2 bases at J, with 13 bases between the two ends. The germline gives CDR1 SGHRS, CDR2 YFSETQ.

A note on this clone: The germline gene is not matched at one end of the junction; a read error may be the cause. The same CDR3 also results from other DNA sequences found in this sample. J is TRBJ1-3 and V is TRBV9; D is ambiguous. Looked up from germline, CDR1 is SGDLS and CDR2 is YYNGEE. The CDR3 extends over 12 amino acids. The CDR3 bases are TGTGCCAGCAGCGTTAACCCCGGGGAGCTGTTCTTT. It is translated as CASSVNPGELFF. Drawing the rest from reference TRBV9 and TRBJ1-3, the complete variable domain is DSGVTQTPKHLITATGQRVTLRCSPRSGDLSVYWYQQSLDQGLQFLIQYYNGEERAKGNILERFSAQQFPDLHSELNLSSLELGDSALYFCASSVNPGELFFGEGSWLTVV.

This chain joins TRBV14 and TRBJ2-3; 8 nucleotides agree with TRBD2. The J segment lost 9 bases and the V segment lost 2 bases, leaving 7 bases of the junction unmatched. This CDR3 has 14 amino acids. Germline V gene data show CDR1 as SGHDN and CDR2 as FVKESK. In DNA, the CDR3 is TGTGCCAGCAGCCAATCTAGCGGGTACAGCACGCAGTATTTT. Amino acid sequence: CASSQSSGYSTQYF.

The chain is built from TRBV6-6 and TRBJ2-1; D might be TRBD2 (6 bases). The CDR3 sequence is 14 residues long. The V and J ends lost 2 bases and 8 bases respectively, with 13 bases between them. The V gene's germline CDR1 is MNHNY and CDR2 SVGAGI (reference sequence). CDR3 sequence reads: CASSYPLAQHEQFF. The CDR3 DNA reads TGTGCCAGCAGTTACCCCCTAGCGCAGCATGAGCAGTTCTTC.

This sequence joins TRBV5-8 and TRBJ2-1; D gene unclear. CDR3 length: 13 amino acids. V was clipped by 4 bases and J by 15 bases, with 20 bases between them. Germline lookup yields CDR1 SGHTS and CDR2 YDEGEE. CDR3 amino acids: CASSPFQTVIGFF. For the CDR3, the DNA is TGTGCCAGCAGCCCGTTCCAAACGGTTATCGGGTTCTTC.

The genes are TRBV12-5 and TRBJ2-7; D ambiguous. From germline, CDR1 is LGHNT and CDR2 FRNRAP. The V end was cut by 5 bases, the J end by 1 base, with 18 bases between. The CDR3 runs 16 residues. DNA of the CDR3: TGTGCTAGTGGTCTCCGAGTACACCCGGGTTCCTACGAGCAGTACTTC. It specifies CASGLRVHPGSYEQYF.

This sequence joins TRBV7-3 and TRBJ1-1, with D perhaps matching TRBD1 (6 bases). The CDR3 is made up of 16 amino acids. The ends were cut back, 0 bases at V and 2 bases at J, with 13 bases in the middle. Germline V CDR1 and CDR2: SGHTA, FQGTGA. CDR3 sequence reads: CASSLTGGGQNTEAFF. For the CDR3, the DNA is TGTGCCAGCAGCTTAACCGGGGGGGGACAAAACACTGAAGCTTTCTTT.

The rearrangement links TRBV4-2 to TRBJ1-2, with 11 bases identical to TRBD1. The CDR3 totals 16 residues. The V and J ends lost 6 bases and 4 bases, in that order; junction bases with no gene match: 10. The germline gives CDR1 LGHNA, CDR2 YNFKEQ. The CDR3 sequence is CASSPGQGASGYGYTF. CDR3 DNA sequence: TGTGCCAGCAGTCCCGGACAGGGGGCGAGTGGCTATGGCTACACCTTC.

The rearrangement uses TRBV5-1 and TRBJ2-3, with TRBD1 matching over 9 bases. V was pared by 2 bases and J by 4 bases, with 5 bases of the junction left unmatched. The CDR3 spans 15 residues. Germline values: CDR1 SGHRS, CDR2 YFSETQ. The CDR3 DNA reads TGCGCCAGCAGCTTACAGGGGGCGCGGGCAGATACGCAGTATTTT. Amino acids: CASSLQGARADTQYF.

The V call is TRBV6-1, the J call TRBJ2-1, with 11 bases aligning to TRBD2. The CDR3 runs 15 residues. Germline CDR1 MNHNS, CDR2 SASEGT. The V gene end was trimmed by 7 bases and the J gene end by 7 bases; junction bases not matched to a gene: 9. The CDR3 coding sequence is TGTGCCAGCACCCTACTAGCGGGAGAGGGAAATGAGCAGTTCTTC. Translated: CASTLLAGEGNEQFF.

J is TRBJ2-7 and V is TRBV29-1; D might be TRBD1 (6 bases). The CDR3 covers 14 residues. CDR1 and CDR2 from the germline V gene are SQVTM and ANQGSEA. V gave up 2 bases and J gave up 2 bases, with 13 bases separating them. The CDR3 spells CSVELAGVPYEQYF. CDR3 DNA: TGCAGCGTTGAATTGGCAGGGGTCCCCTACGAGCAGTACTTC.

The chain links TRBV14 to TRBJ2-7; TRBD1 matches 7 bases. CDR1 is SGHDN and CDR2 is FVKESK in the germline V gene. Trimming removed 6 bases from V and 3 bases from J; junction bases left unmatched: 8. The CDR3 consists of 14 residues. DNA of the CDR3: TGTGCCAGCAGACGCTCGGGACAGCGCTACGAGCAGTACTTC. This sequence encodes CASRRSGQRYEQYF.

The J gene is TRBJ2-2, the V gene TRBV19; the D gene is possibly TRBD1 (7 bases). Germline V gene data show CDR1 as LNHDA and CDR2 as SQIVND (reference sequence). The length of the CDR3 is 16 residues. V dropped 5 bases and J dropped 5 bases, with 18 bases sitting between them. The CDR3 is CASSPLGGGVTGELFF. DNA of the CDR3: TGTGCCAGTAGTCCCCTAGGAGGGGGCGTTACCGGGGAGCTGTTTTTT.

The rearrangement uses TRBV29-1 and TRBJ1-2, with a tentative D call TRBD1 (5 bases). V was shortened by 6 bases and J by 4 bases, with 9 bases between the two germline ends. Germline lookup yields CDR1 SQVTM and CDR2 ANQGSEA. The CDR3 sequence is 11 residues long. The CDR3 bases are TGCAGCGTCGACAGTAGCTATGGCTACACCTTC. It codes for CSVDSSYGYTF.

DNA for the CDR3: TGTGCCAGTAGTATAGGACCCCGGGACAGGGGATATGGCTACACCTTC. Translating gives CASSIGPRDRGYGYTF. This chain connects TRBV19 to TRBJ1-2; the match to TRBD1 covers 10 bases. J gave up 5 bases and V 1 base, and 7 bases lay outside the gene matches. This CDR3 spans 16 amino acids. Germline CDR1 is LNHDA and CDR2 is SQIVND (reference sequence). The whole variable domain, remainder taken from reference TRBV19 and TRBJ1-2, is DGGITQSPKYLFRKEGQNVTLSCEQNLNHDAMYWYRQDPGQGLRLIYYSQIVNDFQKGDIAEGYSVSREKKESFPLTVTSAQKNPTAFYLCASSIGPRDRGYGYTFGSGTRLTVV.

DNA for the CDR3: TGTGCCAGCAGATCAGGATCCTATAATTCACCCCTCCACTTT. It yields the protein CASRSGSYNSPLHF. The chain joins TRBV6-1 to TRBJ1-6, with no clear D. Germline V gene data show CDR1 as MNHNS and CDR2 as SASEGT. Trimming cost V 6 bases and J 1 base, with 7 bases left between them. The CDR3 loop spans 14 amino acids.